The 3 T cell receptor beta chains listed next were all sequenced from one sample in a study of shared clonotypes between healthy human individuals (dated by TCRdb to between 2020 and 2021). To prepare the library, the immunoSEQ multiplex PCR assay was applied. This is the immuneACCESS table as TCRdb keeps it, with only in-frame sequences that have V and J called. A part of the clones is gone; compared with another copy, unresolved V genes explain less than half, and the rest is unexplained. The sample table lists about 490,000 clones, over 75% of them with a count of one. The ten largest clonotypes hold 12% of the sample. Source material: PBMCs. The receptors shown here come from a woman aged 35 to 49 in good health. Some clones in this sample may be carry-over from other donors' samples.

The rearrangement links TRBV9 to TRBJ2-2; D may be TRBD2 (7 bases). The V end lost 4 bases, the J end lost 7 bases, and 11 bases lay between the germline ends. Germline V gene data show CDR1 as SGDLS and CDR2 as YYNGEE. The CDR3 has 13 residues. As DNA, the CDR3 is TGTGCCAGCAGCCCAAGGGGGGGCGGGGAGCTGTTTTTT. Translating gives CASSPRGGGELFF.

In its sample, this clone was seen once. This rearrangement joins TRBV7-4 to TRBJ2-5; unclear D gene. This CDR3 region has 12 residues. V was shortened by 0 bases and J by 5 bases, with 4 bases between the two germline ends. Germline CDR1 is SGHVT and CDR2 is SQSDAQ. The CDR3 nucleotides read TGTGCCAGCAGCTTAGCGATCGAGACCCAGTACTTC. It specifies CASSLAIETQYF.

About this clone itself: Germline and junction disagree at one end, which may indicate a read error. Other DNA sequences in the same sample also yield this CDR3. The rearrangement links TRBV30 to TRBJ1-2, with 11 bases matching TRBD1. Germline CDR1 GTSNPN, CDR2 SVGIG (reference sequence). The CDR3 is 14 residues long. The CDR3 bases are TGTGCCTGGACACGGACAGGGGGCGACTATGGCTACACATTC. It encodes CAWTRTGGDYGYTF. Filled out from reference TRBV30 and TRBJ1-2, the complete variable domain reads SQTIHQWPATLVQPVGSPLSLECTVEGTSNPNLYWYRQAAGRGLQLLFYSVGIGQISSEVPQNLSASRPQDRQFILSSKKLLLSDSGFYLCAWTRTGGDYGYTFGSGTRLTVV.